These 10 T cell receptor beta chains were sequenced from one sample in a study of T cell responses to AZD1222 COVID-19 vaccine. Here immunoSEQ multiplex PCR was the method, and the copy in TCRdb shows in-frame clones only, minus some. The sample yields approximately 200,000 clones, approximately 93% seen once. This sample comprised peripheral blood, obtained 28 days after the second AZD1222 dose. These receptors originate from an adult who received the AZD1222 COVID-19 vaccine.

This clone appeared once. The chain has TRBV2 and TRBJ1-2, with TRBD1 identical over 7 bases. From germline, CDR1 is SNHLY and CDR2 FYNNEI. There are 15 residues in the CDR3. Trimming removed 0 bases from V and 6 bases from J; junction bases left unmatched: 7. The CDR3 DNA reads as TGTGCCAGCAGTGAAGCGTCAGGGGGGGGAGATGGCTACACCTTC. This codes for CASSEASGGGDGYTF.

This clone was counted a single time. The chain carries TRBV7-8 and TRBJ1-5, with 7 bases lining up with TRBD1. Per germline, CDR1 SGHVS and CDR2 FQNEAQ. The ends lost 5 bases at V and 3 bases at J; junction bases unmatched: 10. The CDR3 has 16 residues. The CDR3: CASSEGRDRYNQPQHF. CDR3 DNA: TGTGCCAGCAGCGAAGGCCGGGACAGATACAATCAGCCCCAGCATTTT.

The chain recombines TRBV7-9 with TRBJ1-2, with TRBD1 as a possible D gene (6 bases). This CDR3 region has 14 residues. V gave up 5 bases and J gave up 0 bases, with 10 bases separating them. Germline loops: CDR1 SEHNR, CDR2 FQNEAQ (reference sequence). In DNA form, the CDR3 reads TGTGCCAGCAGCGCCTACAGGGCTAACTATGGCTACACCTTC. Translation gives CASSAYRANYGYTF.

This clone appeared a single time. The rearrangement uses TRBV12-3 or TRBV12-4 and TRBJ2-3; D might be TRBD2 (5 bases). V was clipped by 6 bases and J by 14 bases, with 18 bases between them. The CDR3 is made up of 12 amino acids. This CDR3 is CASRYSGSHPYF. The CDR3 region has the DNA TGTGCCAGCAGATACTCGGGGTCCCACCCGTATTTT.

Here the CDR3 reads CASSLNPPRGLDSPLHF. In nucleotides, the CDR3 is TGTGCCAGCAGCTTAAATCCCCCCAGGGGGCTTGATTCACCCCTCCACTTT. The V and J genes are TRBV7-8 and TRBJ1-6; 8 bases are shared with TRBD1. This CDR3 comprises 17 residues. Losses at the gene ends were 2 bases for V and 8 bases for J; bases not matched to a gene: 11. Germline V lookup: CDR1 SGHVS, CDR2 FQNEAQ. Supplemented by reference TRBV7-8 and TRBJ1-6, the full variable domain reads GAGVSQSPRYKVAKRGQDVALRCDPISGHVSLFWYQQALGQGPEFLTYFQNEAQLDKSGLPSDRFFAERPEGSVSTLKIQRTQQEDSAVYLCASSLNPPRGLDSPLHFGNGTRLTVT.

Here the CDR3 DNA reads TGTGCCAGCAGCACCACCACAGGACAGTTTAACTATGGCTACACCTTC. Protein product: CASSTTTGQFNYGYTF. The chain is built from TRBV7-2 and TRBJ1-2, with D perhaps TRBD1 (6 bases). CDR3 size: 16 residues. CDR1 and CDR2 (germline): SGHTA, FQGNSA. V was shortened by 5 bases and J by 1 base, with 17 bases between the two germline ends.

The V call is TRBV18, the J call TRBJ1-6; perhaps TRBD1 as D (6 bases). This CDR3 contains 15 residues. The germline gives CDR1 KGHSH, CDR2 LQKENI. Trimming cost V 2 bases and J 10 bases, with 15 bases left between them. CDR3 region: CASSPGQPSESPLHF. The CDR3 DNA sequence: TGTGCCAGCTCACCAGGACAGCCCTCGGAATCACCCCTCCACTTT.

Comments on this clone: Other DNA sequences from this sample encode an identical CDR3 as well. This rearrangement joins TRBV3-1 (or the pseudogene TRBV3-2) to TRBJ2-7, with D tentatively TRBD1 or TRBD2 (5 bases each). The germline V and J ends were trimmed by 3 bases and 3 bases, with 6 bases remaining between them. Germline lookup yields CDR1 LGHDT and CDR2 YNNKEL (reference sequence). The CDR3 length is 12 residues. CDR3 coding DNA: TGTGCCAGCAGCCAGGGGGTCTACGAGCAGTACTTC. Its protein product is CASSQGVYEQYF.

DNA of the CDR3: TGCGCCAGCAGCTTGTGGTCTCTAGGTGGTAATGAAAAACTGTTTTTT. It specifies CASSLWSLGGNEKLFF. The J gene is TRBJ1-4, the V gene TRBV5-1; D gene unclear. The V and J ends lost 1 base and 4 bases respectively, with 14 bases between them. The CDR3 is made up of 16 amino acids. Germline lookup yields CDR1 SGHRS and CDR2 YFSETQ.

V gene TRBV18 combines with J gene TRBJ1-5, with D maybe TRBD1 (5 bases). V was shortened by 6 bases and J by 3 bases, with 12 bases between the two germline ends. In germline, CDR1 is KGHSH, CDR2 LQKENI. The CDR3 length is 14 residues. The CDR3 is CASSLDRNNQPQHF. The DNA for the CDR3 is TGTGCCAGCTCGCTAGACAGAAACAATCAGCCCCAGCATTTT.